This T cell receptor (beta chain) appears in the sequencing data of a study of CXCR3-negative and CXCR3-positive naive CD8 T cells. General study points: Naive CXCR3-positive cells had TRB CDR3s more hydrophobic than those of CXCR3-negative naive cells. Sequencing showed both naive subsets with comparably high diversity, and memory CD8+ cells much lower.

CDR3 length: 13 amino acids. Germline CDR1 SEHNR, CDR2 FQNEAQ (reference sequence). Within the CD8+ T cell compartment, naive cells were CD45RO-CCR7+CD27+CD95-. TRB cDNA libraries were made by UMI-labeled 5' RACE. TCRdb reprocessed the 5' RACE reads and reports one entry per CDR3 protein, with no DNA. The data show approximately 26,000 distinct CDR3 sequences, and the top ten clones hold approximately 3%. As concerns this clonotype: What it binds is not known.

J is TRBJ2-7 and V is TRBV7-9. Sequenced material: naive CXCR3- CD8+ T cells from blood. Stated subset: CD45RO-CCR7+CD27+CD95- naive CD8+ T cells lacking CXCR3 (TNR3-). This TCR came from a human donor in good health. Some clones in this sample may be carry-over from other donors' samples. The CDR3 sequence is CASSLAQGYEQYF.